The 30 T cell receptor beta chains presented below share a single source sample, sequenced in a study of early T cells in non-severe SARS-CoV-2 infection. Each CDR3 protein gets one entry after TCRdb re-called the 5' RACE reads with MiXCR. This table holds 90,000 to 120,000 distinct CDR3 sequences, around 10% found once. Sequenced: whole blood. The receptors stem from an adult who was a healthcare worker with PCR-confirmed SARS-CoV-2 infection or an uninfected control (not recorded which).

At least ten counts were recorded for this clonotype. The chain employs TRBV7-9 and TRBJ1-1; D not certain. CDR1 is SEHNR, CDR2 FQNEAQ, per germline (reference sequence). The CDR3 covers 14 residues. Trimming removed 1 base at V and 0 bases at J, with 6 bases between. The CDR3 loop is CASSLGQVNTEAFF. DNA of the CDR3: TGTGCCAGCAGCTTAGGTCAAGTGAACACTGAAGCTTTCTTT.

In DNA, the CDR3 is TGTGCCAGCAGCCTAGCGCCGTACTACGAGCAGTACTTC. Translation: CASSLAPYYEQYF. The chain uses TRBV5-5 and TRBJ2-7; TRBD2 might be the D (6 bases). V was trimmed by 4 bases and J by 3 bases, leaving 11 bases between them. Germline V gene sequence: CDR1 SGHKS, CDR2 YYEKEE (reference sequence). This CDR3 has 13 residues.

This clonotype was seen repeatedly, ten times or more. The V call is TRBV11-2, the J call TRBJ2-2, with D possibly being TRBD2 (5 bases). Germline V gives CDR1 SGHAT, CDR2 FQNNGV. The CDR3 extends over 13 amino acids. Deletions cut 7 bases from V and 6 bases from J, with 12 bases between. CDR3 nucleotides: TGTGCCAGCACCATGCCGGGGTCCGGGGAGCTGTTTTTT. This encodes CASTMPGSGELFF.

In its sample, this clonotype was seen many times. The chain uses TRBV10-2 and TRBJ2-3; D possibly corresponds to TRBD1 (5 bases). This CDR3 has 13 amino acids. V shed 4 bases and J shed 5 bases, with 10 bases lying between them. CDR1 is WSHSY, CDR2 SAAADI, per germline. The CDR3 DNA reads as TGCGCCAGCAGTGGCAGGGCTTTAGATACGCAGTATTTT. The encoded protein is CASSGRALDTQYF.

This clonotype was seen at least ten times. The CDR3 loop is CSVDRDRWSTDTQYF. As DNA, the CDR3 is TGCAGCGTTGACCGGGACAGGTGGAGCACAGATACGCAGTATTTT. The chain carries TRBV29-1 and TRBJ2-3; 8 bases are a match to TRBD1. V dropped 3 bases and J dropped 0; count of bases not matched to a gene: 5. The CDR3 is 15 amino acids. Germline V gene sequence: CDR1 SQVTM, CDR2 ANQGSEA.

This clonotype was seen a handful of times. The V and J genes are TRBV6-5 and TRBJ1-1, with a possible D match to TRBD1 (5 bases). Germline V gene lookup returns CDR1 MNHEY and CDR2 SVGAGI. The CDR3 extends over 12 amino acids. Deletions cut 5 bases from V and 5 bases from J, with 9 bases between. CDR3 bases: TGTGCCAGCAGTCTGCGGGGGACTGAAGCTTTCTTT. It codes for CASSLRGTEAFF.

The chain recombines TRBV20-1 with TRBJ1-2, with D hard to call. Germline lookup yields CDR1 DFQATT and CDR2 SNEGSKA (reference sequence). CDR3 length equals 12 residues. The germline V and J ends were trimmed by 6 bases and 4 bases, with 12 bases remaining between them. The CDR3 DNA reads TGCAGTGCATTGACACGGAGCTATGGCTACACCTTC. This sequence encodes CSALTRSYGYTF.

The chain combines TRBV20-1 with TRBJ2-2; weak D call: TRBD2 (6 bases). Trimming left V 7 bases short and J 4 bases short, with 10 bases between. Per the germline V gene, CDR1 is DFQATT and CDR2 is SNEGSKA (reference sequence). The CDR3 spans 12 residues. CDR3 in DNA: TGCAGTGGCCGCGGGGTCACCGGGGAGCTGTTTTTT. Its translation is CSGRGVTGELFF.

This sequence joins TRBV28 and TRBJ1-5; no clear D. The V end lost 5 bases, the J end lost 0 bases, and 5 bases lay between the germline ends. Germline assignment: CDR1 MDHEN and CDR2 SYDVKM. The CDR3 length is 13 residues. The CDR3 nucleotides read TGTGCCAGCAGTCTGTATAGCAATCAGCCCCAGCATTTT. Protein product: CASSLYSNQPQHF.

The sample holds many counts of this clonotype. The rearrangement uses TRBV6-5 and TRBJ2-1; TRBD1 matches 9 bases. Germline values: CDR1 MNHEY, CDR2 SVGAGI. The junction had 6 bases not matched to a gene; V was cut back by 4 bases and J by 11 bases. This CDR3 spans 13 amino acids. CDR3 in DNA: TGTGCCAGCAGTTCTCGGGACAGGGCCAAGCAGTTCTTC. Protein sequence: CASSSRDRAKQFF.

CDR3 DNA sequence: TGTGCCAGCTCACCCTCAATAGCGGTAGCCTCCTACGAGCAGTACTTC. This gives the protein CASSPSIAVASYEQYF. This chain joins TRBV18 and TRBJ2-7; a possible D gene is TRBD2 (6 bases). In germline, CDR1 is KGHSH, CDR2 LQKENI. This CDR3 has 16 residues. Trimming took off 3 bases at V and 0 bases at J, with 15 bases between the two ends.

This CDR3 reads CASSQLGRSYEQYF. The CDR3 nucleotides read TGTGCCAGCAGCCAACTCGGACGGTCCTACGAGCAGTACTTC. The chain carries TRBV7-9 and TRBJ2-7; no reliable D call. The CDR3 consists of 14 residues. With 5 bases removed from V and 1 base from J, the gap between germline ends came to 12 bases. Per the germline V gene, CDR1 is SEHNR and CDR2 is FQNEAQ (reference sequence).

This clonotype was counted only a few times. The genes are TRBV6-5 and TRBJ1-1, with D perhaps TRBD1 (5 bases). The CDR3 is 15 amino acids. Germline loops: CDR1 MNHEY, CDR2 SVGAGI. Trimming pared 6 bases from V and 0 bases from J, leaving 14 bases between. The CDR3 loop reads CASSRGELMNTEAFF. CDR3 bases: TGTGCCAGCAGCAGAGGGGAACTGATGAACACTGAAGCTTTCTTT.

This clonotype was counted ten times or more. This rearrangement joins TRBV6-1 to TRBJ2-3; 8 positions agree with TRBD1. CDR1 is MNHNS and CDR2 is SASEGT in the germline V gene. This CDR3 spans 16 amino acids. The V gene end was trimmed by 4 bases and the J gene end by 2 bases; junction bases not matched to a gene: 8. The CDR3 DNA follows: TGTGCCAGCAGTGCTAAGGACAGGGTTTTCACAGATACGCAGTATTTT. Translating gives CASSAKDRVFTDTQYF.

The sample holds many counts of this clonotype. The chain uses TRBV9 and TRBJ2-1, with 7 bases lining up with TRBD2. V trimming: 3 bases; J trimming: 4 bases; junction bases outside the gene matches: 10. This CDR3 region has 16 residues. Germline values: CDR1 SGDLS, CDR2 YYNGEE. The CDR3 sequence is CASSASGRVGYNEQFF. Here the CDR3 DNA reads TGTGCCAGCAGCGCTAGCGGTCGGGTTGGTTACAATGAGCAGTTCTTC.

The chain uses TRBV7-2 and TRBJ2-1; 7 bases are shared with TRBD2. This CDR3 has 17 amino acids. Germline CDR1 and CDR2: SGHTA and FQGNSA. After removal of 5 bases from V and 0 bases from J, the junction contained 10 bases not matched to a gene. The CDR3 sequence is CASSRIAGLSSYNEQFF. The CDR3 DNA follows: TGTGCCAGCAGCCGTATAGCGGGCCTAAGCTCCTACAATGAGCAGTTCTTC.

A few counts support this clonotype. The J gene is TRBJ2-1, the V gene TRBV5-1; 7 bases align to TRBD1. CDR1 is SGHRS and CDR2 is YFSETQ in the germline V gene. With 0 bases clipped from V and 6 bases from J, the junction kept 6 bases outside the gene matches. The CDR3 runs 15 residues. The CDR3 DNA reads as TGCGCCAGCAGCTTGGGACAGGGCTTTGGCAATGAGCAGTTCTTC. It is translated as CASSLGQGFGNEQFF.

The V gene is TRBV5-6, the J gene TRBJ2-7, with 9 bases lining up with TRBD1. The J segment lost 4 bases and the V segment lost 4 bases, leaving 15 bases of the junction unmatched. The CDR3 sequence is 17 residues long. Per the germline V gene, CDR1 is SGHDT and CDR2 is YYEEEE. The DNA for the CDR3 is TGTGCCAGCAGCCCACCCCCCGCAGGGACAGGGATATACGAGCAGTACTTC. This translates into CASSPPPAGTGIYEQYF.

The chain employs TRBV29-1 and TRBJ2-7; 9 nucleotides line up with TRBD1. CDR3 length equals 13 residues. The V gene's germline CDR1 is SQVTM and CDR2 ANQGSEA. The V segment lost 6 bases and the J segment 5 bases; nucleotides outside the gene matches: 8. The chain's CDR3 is CSVTGQGTNEQYF. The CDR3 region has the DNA TGCAGCGTGACGGGACAGGGTACGAACGAGCAGTACTTC.

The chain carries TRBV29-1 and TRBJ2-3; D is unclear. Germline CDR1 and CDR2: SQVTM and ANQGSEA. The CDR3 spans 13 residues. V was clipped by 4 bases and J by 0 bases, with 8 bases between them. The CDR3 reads CSVGASSTDTQYF. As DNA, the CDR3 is TGCAGCGTTGGGGCAAGTAGCACAGATACGCAGTATTTT.

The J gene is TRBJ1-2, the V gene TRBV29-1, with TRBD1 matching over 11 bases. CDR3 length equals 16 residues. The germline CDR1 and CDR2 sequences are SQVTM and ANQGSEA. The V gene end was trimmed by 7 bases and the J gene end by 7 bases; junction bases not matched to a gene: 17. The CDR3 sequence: CSAKRLGDRGISGYTF. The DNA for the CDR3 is TGCAGCGCCAAACGTTTGGGGGACAGGGGGATTTCTGGCTACACCTTC.

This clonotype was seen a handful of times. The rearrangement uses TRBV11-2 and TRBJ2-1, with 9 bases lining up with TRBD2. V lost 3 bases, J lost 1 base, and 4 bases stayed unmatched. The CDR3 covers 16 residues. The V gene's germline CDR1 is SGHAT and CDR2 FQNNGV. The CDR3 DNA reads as TGTGCCAGCAGCTTTGGACTAGCGACTTCCTACAATGAGCAGTTCTTC. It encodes CASSFGLATSYNEQFF.

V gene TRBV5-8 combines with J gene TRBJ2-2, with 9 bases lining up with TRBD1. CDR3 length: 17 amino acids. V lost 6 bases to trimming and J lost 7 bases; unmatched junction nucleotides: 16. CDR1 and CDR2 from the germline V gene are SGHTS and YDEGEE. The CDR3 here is CASTNFPGTGMFGELFF. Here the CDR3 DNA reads TGTGCCAGCACCAATTTCCCCGGGACAGGGATGTTCGGGGAGCTGTTTTTT.

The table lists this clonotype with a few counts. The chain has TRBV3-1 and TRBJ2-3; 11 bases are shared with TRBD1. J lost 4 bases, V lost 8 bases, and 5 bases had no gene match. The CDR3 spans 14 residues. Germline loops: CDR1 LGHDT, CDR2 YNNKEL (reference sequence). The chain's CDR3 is CASGQGALPDTQYF. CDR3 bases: TGTGCCAGCGGACAGGGGGCGCTACCAGATACGCAGTATTTT.

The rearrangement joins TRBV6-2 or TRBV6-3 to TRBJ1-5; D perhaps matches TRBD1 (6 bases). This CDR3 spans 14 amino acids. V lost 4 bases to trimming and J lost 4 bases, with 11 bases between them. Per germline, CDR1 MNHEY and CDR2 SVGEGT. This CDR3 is CASSFDRLNQPQHF. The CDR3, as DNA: TGTGCCAGCAGTTTCGACAGGCTTAATCAGCCCCAGCATTTT.

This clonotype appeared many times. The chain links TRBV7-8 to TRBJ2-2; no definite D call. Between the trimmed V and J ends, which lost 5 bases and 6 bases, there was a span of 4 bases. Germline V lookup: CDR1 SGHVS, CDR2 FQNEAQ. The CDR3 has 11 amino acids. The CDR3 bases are TGTGCCAGCAGCCTCCCCGGGGAGCTGTTTTTT. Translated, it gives CASSLPGELFF.

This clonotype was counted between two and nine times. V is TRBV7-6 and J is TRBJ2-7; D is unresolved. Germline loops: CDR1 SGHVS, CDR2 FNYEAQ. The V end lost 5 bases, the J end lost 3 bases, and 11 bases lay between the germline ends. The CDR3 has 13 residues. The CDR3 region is CASSPQPDYEQYF. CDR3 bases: TGTGCCAGCAGCCCCCAACCGGACTACGAGCAGTACTTC.

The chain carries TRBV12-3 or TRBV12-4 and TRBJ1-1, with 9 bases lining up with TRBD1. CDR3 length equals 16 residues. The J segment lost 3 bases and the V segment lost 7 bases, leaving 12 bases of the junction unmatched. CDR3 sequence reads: CASISGTGFLDTEAFF. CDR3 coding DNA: TGTGCCAGCATCTCCGGGACAGGGTTTTTGGACACTGAAGCTTTCTTT.

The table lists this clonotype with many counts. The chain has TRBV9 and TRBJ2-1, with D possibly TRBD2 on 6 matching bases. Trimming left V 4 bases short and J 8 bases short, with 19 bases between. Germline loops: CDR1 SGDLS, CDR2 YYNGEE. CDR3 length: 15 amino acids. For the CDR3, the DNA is TGTGCCAGCAGCTTAGCCGGGAGTTGGGTGGATGAGCAGTTCTTC. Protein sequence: CASSLAGSWVDEQFF. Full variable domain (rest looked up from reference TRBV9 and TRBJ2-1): DSGVTQTPKHLITATGQRVTLRCSPRSGDLSVYWYQQSLDQGLQFLIQYYNGEERAKGNILERFSAQQFPDLHSELNLSSLELGDSALYFCASSLAGSWVDEQFFGPGTRLTVL.

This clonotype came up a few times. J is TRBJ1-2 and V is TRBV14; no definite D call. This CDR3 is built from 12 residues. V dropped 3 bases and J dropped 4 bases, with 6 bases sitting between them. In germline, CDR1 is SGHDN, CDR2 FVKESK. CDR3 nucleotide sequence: TGTGCCAGCAGCCAGGAAGCCTATGGCTACACCTTC. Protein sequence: CASSQEAYGYTF.